This T cell receptor (beta chain) came from a study of CD8 T cells in Susac syndrome. Study-wide results and caveats: It was acknowledged in the study that the number of individuals who were included in its TCR sequencing and HLA analysis was relatively small.

RNA in amounts of about 0.5 to 1 ug was reverse transcribed with random hexamers. The authors amplified TCR beta CDR3 across 54 Vbeta and 13 Jbeta using immunoSEQ multiplex PCR. TCRdb reanalysed the immunoSEQ multiplex PCR reads using MiXCR and keeps one entry per CDR3 protein. The data show 250,000 to 300,000 distinct CDR3 sequences, almost 85% seen once. The V end was cut by 3 bases, the J end by 0 bases, with 9 bases between. This CDR3 contains 15 residues. In germline, CDR1 is MNHEY, CDR2 SMNVEV (reference sequence). A few counts support this clonotype. The target antigen is unknown. This receptor was obtained from a human donor with multiple sclerosis. Sequencing was done on a sample of CD8+ T cells from PBMCs. The chain combines TRBV27 with TRBJ1-5; D unresolved. CDR3 amino acids: CASSFGPYSNQPQHF. The CDR3 DNA is TGTGCCAGCAGTTTCGGACCCTATAGCAATCAGCCCCAGCATTTT.